The present T cell receptor beta chain was sequenced within a study of T cell responses to AZD1222 COVID-19 vaccine. Trimming cost V 1 base and J 7 bases, with 14 bases left between them. The germline gives CDR1 LNHDA, CDR2 SQIVND (reference sequence). The CDR3 length is 15 residues. Points from the study as a whole: Vaccination with two AZD1222 doses was followed by a rise in Spike-specific TCR breadth and depth.

This table comes from immunoSEQ multiplex PCR, and its TCRdb copy is limited to in-frame clones, with some not included. The sample contains about 170,000 clones, less than 90% of which appear only once. With respect to this clone: What it binds is not known.

This receptor was taken from an adult in good health. The input for sequencing was peripheral blood, taken on day 0 of AZD1222 vaccination. The V and J genes are TRBV19 and TRBJ2-1, with D tentatively TRBD1 (6 bases). In DNA, the CDR3 is TGTGCCAGTAGTATAGGGCAGGGGAGTAAAAATGAGCAGTTCTTC. This translates into CASSIGQGSKNEQFF.